This T cell receptor beta chain was obtained from a study of T cell responses to AZD1222 COVID-19 vaccine. Whole-study results and caveats: Reportedly, close to half of spike-specific TCRs are directed against unmutated variant regions. CD4 TCRs covered the whole spike, strongest at regions 160-218 and 743-854.

In regard to this clone: The target antigen is unknown.

Using immunoSEQ multiplex PCR, the repertoire was profiled, and TCRdb retains in-frame clones only, with some absent. The sample yields about 86,000 clones, roughly 88% seen once. The germline V gene has CDR1 SGHDT and CDR2 YYEEEE. This CDR3 has 14 residues. V was cut by 4 bases and J by 4 bases, with 14 bases left in between. Sequenced material: peripheral blood, taken 28 days after the second AZD1222 dose. The V call is TRBV5-6, the J call TRBJ1-2; perhaps TRBD1 as D (6 bases). The sequence came from an adult who received the AZD1222 COVID-19 vaccine. The CDR3 spells CASSPWTAIYGYTF. For the CDR3, the DNA is TGTGCCAGCAGCCCCTGGACAGCGATCTATGGCTACACCTTC.